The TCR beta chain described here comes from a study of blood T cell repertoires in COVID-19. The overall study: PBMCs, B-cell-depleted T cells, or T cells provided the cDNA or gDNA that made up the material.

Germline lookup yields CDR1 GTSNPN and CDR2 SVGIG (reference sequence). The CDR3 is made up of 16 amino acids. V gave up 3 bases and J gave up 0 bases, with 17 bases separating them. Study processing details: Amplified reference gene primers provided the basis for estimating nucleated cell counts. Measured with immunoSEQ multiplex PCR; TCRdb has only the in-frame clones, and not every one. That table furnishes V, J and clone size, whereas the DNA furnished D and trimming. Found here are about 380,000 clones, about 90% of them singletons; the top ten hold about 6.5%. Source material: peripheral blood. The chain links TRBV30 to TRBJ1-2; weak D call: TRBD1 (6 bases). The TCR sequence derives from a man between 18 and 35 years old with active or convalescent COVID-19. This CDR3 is CAWSRDTQLANYGYTF. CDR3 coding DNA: TGTGCCTGGAGCCGGGACACCCAACTAGCTAACTATGGCTACACCTTC.